This T cell receptor beta chain stems from a study of graft-versus-host responses after intestinal transplantation. Study-level background: Grafts were multivisceral, liver-intestinal, or isolated intestinal. General study results and limits: Among recipient marrow samples, GvH clones were found; some appeared first in ileum or blood. There was an association between peak levels of circulating GvH clones and early post-transplant HvG declines.

Only in-frame clones appear in the TCRdb table, and some are missing; sequencing was by immunoSEQ multiplex PCR. The sample yields about 41,000 clones, 85% to 95% seen once. Concerning this clone: Its antigen remains unknown.

In germline, CDR1 is LNHDA, CDR2 SQIVND (reference sequence). The V and J ends lost 0 bases and 8 bases respectively, with 5 bases between them. The CDR3 loop spans 13 amino acids. The starting material was unstimulated CD8+ T cells sorted from spleen or lymph node cells, obtained before transplant. The rearrangement links TRBV19 to TRBJ1-6; D might be TRBD1 (5 bases). The clonotype originates from a human donor who was the organ donor for an intestinal transplant. The CDR3 nucleotides are TGTGCCAGTAGTATAGACAGGGATTCACCCCTCCACTTT. Its translation is CASSIDRDSPLHF.